This T cell receptor (beta chain) was retrieved from a study of blood T cell repertoires in COVID-19. Study-wide context: Material from acute and convalescent COVID-19 was sourced from the United States, Italy and Spain.

CDR3 length equals 16 residues. V dropped 1 base and J dropped 10; count of bases not matched to a gene: 12. From germline, CDR1 is LGHDT and CDR2 YNNKEL (reference sequence). Seattle participants joined during active infection and were tracked over time. Original data processing: Cell counts per sample came from amplifying reference gene primers. Sequenced by immunoSEQ multiplex PCR; TCRdb stores in-frame clones only, minus some. V, J and clone size derive from that table, while D and trimming were established from the DNA sequence. In the table there are about 330,000 clones, roughly 86% of which are singletons.

Sequencing was done on a sample of peripheral blood. V is TRBV3-1 (or the pseudogene TRBV3-2) and J is TRBJ1-4; 7 nucleotides align to TRBD1. The sequence derives from a man aged 25 to 40 with COVID-19, enrolled during active disease. The CDR3 DNA reads TGTGCCAGCAGCCAAGTATTCGGAGACAGGGATGGAAAACTGTTTTTT. Translation: CASSQVFGDRDGKLFF.